The entry below describes one T cell receptor (beta chain). Its antigen is as yet unknown. This sample is part of a study of CD8 T cells in ankylosing spondylitis. Whole-study findings and limits: It appeared that ankylosing spondylitis blood was characterized by a TCR beta motif of several highly homologous variants. Disease-linked clones were reportedly significantly enriched in matched ankylosing spondylitis synovial fluid. As for the disease-linked clones, they showed a CD8+ phenotype and occurred at relatively low frequencies in peripheral blood.

Libraries for TCR beta were made by quantitative 5'-RACE with molecular barcodes. TCRdb independently ran MiXCR on the 5' RACE reads; one entry per CDR3 protein. The sample records 200,000 to 250,000 distinct CDR3 sequences, roughly 32% being singletons. V was cut by 3 bases and J by 7 bases, with 12 bases left in between. The CDR3 has 13 amino acids. Germline V gives CDR1 GTSNPN, CDR2 SVGIG (reference sequence). The sequence came from a male donor with ankylosing spondylitis or in good health (not recorded which). The chain joins TRBV30 to TRBJ2-2, with D possibly matching TRBD2 (6 bases). Source material: blood, either unsorted or a sorted T cell fraction (not recorded which). The CDR3 is CAWSWGEYGELFF. The CDR3 DNA reads TGTGCCTGGAGCTGGGGGGAGTACGGGGAGCTGTTTTTT.